The rows below give T cell receptor beta chains drawn from one sample of a study of graft-versus-host responses after intestinal transplantation. This table comes from immunoSEQ multiplex PCR, and its TCRdb copy is limited to in-frame clones, with some not included. The sample lists about 50,000 clones, nearly 95% occurring once. These receptors have no known antigen. This material consisted of unstimulated CD4+ T cells sorted from spleen or lymph node cells, taken before transplant. These receptor sequences come from a human donor who was the organ donor for an intestinal transplant. CDR3s leave out the opening cysteine and the closing phenylalanine or tryptophan. The order of the fields is CDR3 length, clone size, J gene, V gene, CDR3 protein. The size entry is marked missing in some rows and otherwise reads once, few, many or a size class.

len: 13; abundance: .; j_gene: TRBJ2-6; v_gene: TRBV27; CDR3aa: ASSYEGVGANVLT
len: 12; abundance: .; j_gene: TRBJ1-6; v_gene: TRBV2; CDR3aa: ASRDSSYNSPLH
len: 12; abundance: .; j_gene: TRBJ2-2; v_gene: TRBV6-6; CDR3aa: ASSSETSGRRLF
len: 12; abundance: .; j_gene: TRBJ2-3; v_gene: TRBV7-2; CDR3aa: ASIDGRGTDTQY
len: 15; abundance: .; j_gene: TRBJ2-3; v_gene: TRBV7-7; CDR3aa: ASSPLPGARLTDTQY
len: 10; abundance: .; j_gene: TRBJ1-2; v_gene: TRBV30; CDR3aa: AWTGLNYGYT
len: 12; abundance: .; j_gene: TRBJ2-7; v_gene: TRBV9; CDR3aa: ASSVGTGNYEQY
len: 14; abundance: .; j_gene: TRBJ2-5; v_gene: TRBV7-2; CDR3aa: ASTPNGLAGQETQY
len: 11; abundance: .; j_gene: TRBJ2-3; v_gene: TRBV2; CDR3aa: ASSGAYTDTQY
len: 11; abundance: .; j_gene: TRBJ2-1; v_gene: TRBV6-1; CDR3aa: ASSATDRREQF
len: 13; abundance: .; j_gene: TRBJ2-1; v_gene: TRBV7-2; CDR3aa: ASSLGLAGEGEQF
len: 12; abundance: .; j_gene: TRBJ2-7; v_gene: TRBV7-2; CDR3aa: ASSGAGTNYEQY
len: 10; abundance: .; j_gene: TRBJ1-3; v_gene: TRBV7-9; CDR3aa: ASSLAGNTIY
len: 13; abundance: .; j_gene: TRBJ2-1; v_gene: TRBV4-2; CDR3aa: ASSLGLAGTNEQF
len: 8; abundance: .; j_gene: TRBJ1-2; v_gene: TRBV20-1; CDR3aa: SAYNYGYT
len: 11; abundance: .; j_gene: TRBJ2-7; v_gene: TRBV28; CDR3aa: ATCRGGYGEQY
len: 14; abundance: .; j_gene: TRBJ2-5; v_gene: TRBV19; CDR3aa: ASSIAAPPAGETQY
len: 12; abundance: .; j_gene: TRBJ2-7; v_gene: TRBV27; CDR3aa: ASSRRLGVHEQY
len: 14; abundance: .; j_gene: TRBJ1-5; v_gene: TRBV28; CDR3aa: ASRELGTGGNQPQH
len: 11; abundance: .; j_gene: TRBJ1-4; v_gene: TRBV28; CDR3aa: ASSFQSNEKLF
len: 13; abundance: .; j_gene: TRBJ2-7; v_gene: TRBV30; CDR3aa: AWSVLAGGPYEQY
len: 13; abundance: once; j_gene: TRBJ1-5; v_gene: TRBV6-4; CDR3aa: ASSYGTGGRQPQH
len: 13; abundance: few; j_gene: TRBJ2-3; v_gene: TRBV6-5; CDR3aa: ASSYRAGLTDTQY
len: 11; abundance: .; j_gene: TRBJ2-2; v_gene: TRBV7-2; CDR3aa: ASTIRGTGELF
len: 13; abundance: once; j_gene: TRBJ2-4; v_gene: TRBV21-1; CDR3aa: ASLEVAALKNIQY
len: 14; abundance: few; j_gene: TRBJ1-4; v_gene: TRBV7-3; CDR3aa: ASSLRGPGAGEKLF
len: 13; abundance: .; j_gene: TRBJ2-7; v_gene: TRBV28; CDR3aa: ASSAGIRVTYEQY
len: 16; abundance: .; j_gene: TRBJ1-5; v_gene: TRBV5-7; CDR3aa: ASSLDRQGHAVNQPQH
len: 13; abundance: .; j_gene: TRBJ2-3; v_gene: TRBV28; CDR3aa: ASSPIAGDPDTQY
len: 13; abundance: few; j_gene: TRBJ2-7; v_gene: TRBV10-3; CDR3aa: AISVGTRTLSEQY
len: 14; abundance: few; j_gene: TRBJ2-7; v_gene: TRBV27; CDR3aa: ASSSGGGGGSYEQY
len: 12; abundance: .; j_gene: TRBJ2-2; v_gene: TRBV11-2; CDR3aa: ASSSSGSTGELF
len: 12; abundance: .; j_gene: TRBJ2-3; v_gene: TRBV7-3; CDR3aa: ASSWDSGTDTQY
len: 10; abundance: .; j_gene: TRBJ1-2; v_gene: TRBV28; CDR3aa: ASTTGNYGYT
len: 12; abundance: .; j_gene: TRBJ2-2; v_gene: TRBV4-1; CDR3aa: ASSSGSGIGELF
len: 14; abundance: .; j_gene: TRBJ2-3; v_gene: TRBV28; CDR3aa: ASSSPQPGRTDTQY
len: 13; abundance: .; j_gene: TRBJ1-1; v_gene: TRBV5-6; CDR3aa: ASSLDLGLGTEAF
len: 12; abundance: .; j_gene: TRBJ2-3; v_gene: TRBV5-1; CDR3aa: ASSLSGGTDTQY
len: 13; abundance: .; j_gene: TRBJ1-5; v_gene: TRBV28; CDR3aa: ASSLSGRSNQPQH
len: 12; abundance: .; j_gene: TRBJ2-7; v_gene: TRBV11-3; CDR3aa: ASSLQGASYEQY
len: 10; abundance: .; j_gene: TRBJ1-1; v_gene: TRBV5-4; CDR3aa: ASSIGQGVAF
len: 10; abundance: .; j_gene: TRBJ2-7; v_gene: TRBV7-2; CDR3aa: ASSDRFYEQY
len: 10; abundance: once; j_gene: TRBJ2-7; v_gene: TRBV6-6; CDR3aa: ASSYSGWEQY
len: 12; abundance: .; j_gene: TRBJ1-4; v_gene: TRBV28; CDR3aa: ASSPRTGREKLF
len: 12; abundance: .; j_gene: TRBJ2-5; v_gene: TRBV28; CDR3aa: ASSGGAVQETQY
len: 9; abundance: once; j_gene: TRBJ1-4; v_gene: TRBV30; CDR3aa: AWSGEEKLF
len: 11; abundance: .; j_gene: TRBJ2-2; v_gene: TRBV30; CDR3aa: AWRGYFTGELF
len: 12; abundance: once; j_gene: TRBJ2-2; v_gene: TRBV28; CDR3aa: ASRSGSNTGELF
len: 11; abundance: .; j_gene: .; v_gene: TRBV19; CDR3aa: ASNAGGGYEQY
len: 12; abundance: .; j_gene: TRBJ1-4; v_gene: TRBV6-6; CDR3aa: ASSLGGVQEKLF
len: 12; abundance: few; j_gene: TRBJ2-1; v_gene: TRBV7-9; CDR3aa: ASSGDPSYNEQF
len: 10; abundance: .; j_gene: TRBJ2-7; v_gene: TRBV2; CDR3aa: ASRPDYYEQY
len: 13; abundance: .; j_gene: TRBJ2-7; v_gene: TRBV4-3; CDR3aa: ASSQARGVSYEQY
len: 18; abundance: few; j_gene: TRBJ2-7; v_gene: TRBV4-1; CDR3aa: ASSQDLLGLAGASGGGQY
len: 13; abundance: .; j_gene: TRBJ2-7; v_gene: TRBV6-5; CDR3aa: ASSRLAGGPYEQY
len: 11; abundance: once; j_gene: TRBJ1-2; v_gene: TRBV7-3; CDR3aa: ASSPGTGGVHT
len: 13; abundance: .; j_gene: TRBJ1-6; v_gene: TRBV5-6; CDR3aa: ASSLGVQMVSPLH